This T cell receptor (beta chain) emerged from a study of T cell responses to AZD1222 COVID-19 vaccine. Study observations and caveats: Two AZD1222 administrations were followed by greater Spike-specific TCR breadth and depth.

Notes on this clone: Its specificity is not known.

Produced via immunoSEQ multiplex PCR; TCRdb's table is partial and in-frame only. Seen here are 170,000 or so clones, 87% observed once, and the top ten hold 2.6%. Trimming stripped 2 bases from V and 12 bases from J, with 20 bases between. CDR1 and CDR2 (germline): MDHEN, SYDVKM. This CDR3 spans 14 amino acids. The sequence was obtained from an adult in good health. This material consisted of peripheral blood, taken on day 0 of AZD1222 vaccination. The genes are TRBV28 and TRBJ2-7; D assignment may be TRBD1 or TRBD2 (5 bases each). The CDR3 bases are TGTGCCAGCAGTTTAACTCCGGGGTCTGAAGGGGTGTACTTC. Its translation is CASSLTPGSEGVYF.